These 16 T cell receptor beta chains came from one sample sequenced in a study of regulatory T cells in long-lasting Graves disease. iRepertoire HTBI primers and Arm-PCR of CDR3 regions built TCR beta libraries. TCRdb redid the calling of the multiplex PCR reads with MiXCR, one entry per CDR3 protein. Of about 360,000 distinct CDR3 sequences listed, 15% to 20% are singletons. The time point is: newly diagnosed GD, antithyroid drugs for less than 3 months. RNA extracted from PBMCs served as the sequencing template. These data were also reused for a study on T cells in Graves' hyperthyroidism and ophthalmopathy.

The source material was peripheral blood mononuclear cells (PBMCs), sampled at new diagnosis, from a patient treated with antithyroid drugs. All receptors come from a woman younger than 30 with Graves disease.

This clonotype appeared many times. This sequence joins TRBV7-2 and TRBJ2-3; 9 nucleotides match TRBD1. Germline V CDR1 and CDR2: SGHTA, FQGNSA. The length of the CDR3 is 16 residues. Unmatched junction bases numbered 6, after V lost 5 bases and J lost 0 bases. The CDR3 reads CASSLPGQGSTDTQYF. In DNA, the CDR3 is TGTGCCAGCAGCCTGCCGGGACAGGGAAGCACAGATACGCAGTATTTT.

The sample holds a few counts of this clonotype. The chain combines TRBV11-1 with TRBJ1-4; D unresolved. The length of the CDR3 is 13 residues. Germline assignment: CDR1 SGHAT and CDR2 FQDESV (reference sequence). The ends were cut back, 4 bases at V and 5 bases at J, with 8 bases in the middle. The DNA of the CDR3 is TGTGCCAGCAGCTCGGACTTAAATGAAAAACTGTTTTTT. Its translation is CASSSDLNEKLFF.

The sample holds a few counts of this clonotype. This chain links TRBV29-1 with TRBJ1-1; D perhaps matches TRBD1 (6 bases). The germline V gene encodes CDR1 SQVTM and CDR2 ANQGSEA. This CDR3 spans 14 amino acids. Trimming stripped 6 bases from V and 4 bases from J, with 18 bases between. CDR3 nucleotide sequence: TGCAGCGTATGGGGAAGGGGGGGTAGCACTGAAGCTTTCTTT. This codes for CSVWGRGGSTEAFF. The full variable domain, completed using reference TRBV29-1 and TRBJ1-1, is SAVISQKPSRDICQRGTSLTIQCQVDSQVTMMFWYRQQPGQSLTLIATANQGSEATYESGFVIDKFPISRPNLTFSTLTVSNMSPEDSSIYLCSVWGRGGSTEAFFGQGTRLTVV.

The genes are TRBV28 and TRBJ1-1; the match to TRBD1 covers 7 bases. CDR1 and CDR2 from the germline V gene are MDHEN and SYDVKM. The trim removed 5 bases at V and 0 bases at J, leaving 3 bases unmatched. This CDR3 region has 14 residues. In DNA, the CDR3 is TGTGCCAGCAGTAAAACAGGGGTGAACACTGAAGCTTTCTTT. Translated: CASSKTGVNTEAFF. Supplemented by reference TRBV28 and TRBJ1-1, the full variable domain reads DVKVTQSSRYLVKRTGEKVFLECVQDMDHENMFWYRQDPGLGLRLIYFSYDVKMKEKGDIPEGYSVSREKKERFSLILESASTNQTSMYLCASSKTGVNTEAFFGQGTRLTVV.

This clonotype was seen at least ten times. At one boundary the junction diverges from the germline segment, which might be a read error. The chain uses TRBV5-1 and TRBJ2-7; 8 nucleotides agree with TRBD1. Germline-derived CDR1 and CDR2 are SGHRS and YFSETQ. This CDR3 spans 15 amino acids. This CDR3 is CASSPGTGSSYEQYF. CDR3 nucleotide sequence: TGTGCCAGCAGCCCCGGGACAGGAAGCTCCTACGAGCAGTACTTC. The full variable domain, in which reference TRBV5-1 and TRBJ2-7 provide the parts outside the CDR3, is KAGVTQTPRYLIKTRGQQVTLSCSPISGHRSVSWYQQTPGQGLQFLFEYFSETQRNKGNFPGRFSGRQFSNSRSEMNVSTLELGDSALYLCASSPGTGSSYEQYFGPGTRLTVT.

The gene calls are TRBV20-1 and TRBJ2-5; D gene ambiguous. Trimming took off 3 bases at V and 4 bases at J, with 12 bases between the two ends. The CDR3 has 13 amino acids. CDR1 DFQATT and CDR2 SNEGSKA come from the germline V gene (reference sequence). The CDR3 region has the DNA TGCAGTGCTAGTGTACAGATAAGAGAGACCCAGTACTTC. Protein sequence: CSASVQIRETQYF.

This clonotype appeared many times. This rearrangement joins TRBV7-3 to TRBJ2-3; possible D gene TRBD2, 7 bases. The V and J ends lost 2 bases and 4 bases respectively, with 19 bases between them. CDR1 and CDR2 (germline): SGHTA, FQGTGA. The CDR3 extends over 17 amino acids. The CDR3 sequence: CASSLHGGREKADTQYF. DNA of the CDR3: TGTGCCAGCAGCTTACATGGGGGGCGGGAGAAGGCAGATACGCAGTATTTT.

This clonotype was seen at least ten times. This chain uses TRBV28 with TRBJ2-1; perhaps TRBD2 as D (6 bases). With 3 bases removed from V and 1 base from J, the gap between germline ends came to 10 bases. Per germline, CDR1 MDHEN and CDR2 SYDVKM. The CDR3 loop spans 15 amino acids. The CDR3 sequence: CASSFTSRSYNEQFF. DNA of the CDR3: TGTGCCAGCAGTTTTACTAGCAGATCCTACAATGAGCAGTTCTTC.

V is TRBV30 and J is TRBJ1-3; D is unresolved. The germline V gene encodes CDR1 GTSNPN and CDR2 SVGIG (reference sequence). V dropped 2 bases and J dropped 3 bases, with 11 bases sitting between them. The CDR3 covers 14 residues. Here the CDR3 reads CAWSRPWGGNTIYF. In nucleotides, the CDR3 is TGTGCCTGGAGTCGCCCGTGGGGTGGAAACACCATATATTTT.

This clonotype appeared many times. The J gene is TRBJ2-7, the V gene TRBV6-1, with D unresolved. Per the germline V gene, CDR1 is MNHNS and CDR2 is SASEGT. V dropped 1 base and J dropped 0 bases, with 1 base sitting between them. The CDR3 has 12 residues. CDR3 in DNA: TGTGCCAGCAGTGAAGTCTCCTACGAGCAGTACTTC. Protein sequence: CASSEVSYEQYF.

The chain couples TRBV9 to TRBJ2-3; unclear D gene. This CDR3 region has 13 residues. V shed 4 bases and J shed 2 bases, with 8 bases lying between them. Germline CDR1 is SGDLS and CDR2 is YYNGEE. For the CDR3, the DNA is TGTGCCAGCAGCCAGACACCCACAGATACGCAGTATTTT. Translating it yields CASSQTPTDTQYF.

This clonotype was observed a handful of times. The rearrangement links TRBV19 to TRBJ2-2; possibly TRBD1 for D (6 bases). The CDR3 totals 13 residues. The ends were cut back, 6 bases at V and 5 bases at J, with 10 bases in the middle. CDR1 is LNHDA, CDR2 SQIVND, per germline (reference sequence). In DNA form, the CDR3 reads TGTGCCAGTAGCCAGGGGCGAACCGGGGAGCTGTTTTTT. Amino acids: CASSQGRTGELFF. Full variable domain (missing parts from reference TRBV19 and TRBJ2-2): DGGITQSPKYLFRKEGQNVTLSCEQNLNHDAMYWYRQDPGQGLRLIYYSQIVNDFQKGDIAEGYSVSREKKESFPLTVTSAQKNPTAFYLCASSQGRTGELFFGEGSRLTVL.

This clonotype was counted ten times or more. The chain employs TRBV12-5 and TRBJ2-1; maybe TRBD2 (6 bases). The CDR3 totals 15 residues. V lost 11 bases to trimming and J lost 0 bases, with 17 bases between them. Looked up from germline, CDR1 is LGHNT and CDR2 is FRNRAP. CDR3 sequence: CASLAGGDSYNEQFF. In nucleotides, the CDR3 is TGTGCTTCTCTAGCCGGGGGTGACTCCTACAATGAGCAGTTCTTC.

Note on this clonotype: Just one base apart from a much larger clone, this may be a read error. The chain links TRBV3-1 to TRBJ2-1; 10 nucleotides match TRBD2. This CDR3 has 14 residues. The germline gives CDR1 LGHDT, CDR2 YNNKEL (reference sequence). CDR3 sequence reads: CAGSPAGGYNEQFF. CDR3 sequence (DNA): TGTGCCGGCAGCCCAGCGGGGGGGTACAATGAGCAGTTCTTC.

This chain joins TRBV19 and TRBJ2-2; a weak D match, TRBD1 (7 bases). With 10 bases removed from V and 9 bases from J, the gap between germline ends came to 15 bases. This CDR3 is built from 12 residues. Per the germline V gene, CDR1 is LNHDA and CDR2 is SQIVND (reference sequence). The CDR3 reads CATTQGGRELFF. The CDR3 nucleotides read TGTGCCACCACTCAGGGGGGCCGGGAGCTGTTTTTT.

The chain recombines TRBV12-3 or TRBV12-4 with TRBJ1-5; TRBD1 agrees at 8 bases. The CDR3 sequence is 15 residues long. The J segment lost 6 bases and the V segment lost 5 bases, leaving 9 bases of the junction unmatched. CDR3 sequence: CASSRSRGRGQPQHF. The CDR3 coding sequence is TGTGCCAGCAGTCGATCCAGGGGGCGAGGTCAGCCCCAGCATTTT.